One sample yielded the 15 T cell receptor beta chains listed below, sequenced in a study of T cell responses to AZD1222 COVID-19 vaccine. Sequencing used immunoSEQ multiplex PCR; TCRdb keeps in-frame clones, though not all of them. The table has approximately 89,000 clones, around 92% seen once. The source was peripheral blood, collected on day 0 of AZD1222 vaccination. These receptors all come from an adult in good health.

This clone was detected once. This chain joins TRBV3-1 (or the pseudogene TRBV3-2) and TRBJ1-3; D not certain. CDR1 and CDR2 from the germline V gene are LGHDT and YNNKEL (reference sequence). The CDR3 length is 14 residues. The germline V and J ends were trimmed by 3 bases and 0 bases, with 6 bases remaining between them. CDR3 coding DNA: TGTGCCAGCAGCCACGACAACTCTGGAAACACCATATATTTT. Translated: CASSHDNSGNTIYF.

The CDR3 loop reads CASSYSVTLLDGYTF. The CDR3, as DNA: TGTGCCAGCAGTTACTCGGTCACCCTACTCGATGGCTACACCTTC. The gene calls are TRBV6-5 and TRBJ1-2, with unresolved D. Trimming removed 0 bases from V and 6 bases from J, with 14 bases in between. The CDR3 runs 15 residues. Germline assignment: CDR1 MNHEY and CDR2 SVGAGI.

The chain employs TRBV5-1 and TRBJ2-7; 9 nucleotides agree with TRBD1. CDR1 and CDR2 (germline): SGHRS, YFSETQ. The length of the CDR3 is 14 residues. V lost 0 bases and J lost 4; bases outside the gene matches: 2. The CDR3 loop reads CASSLEGTGYEQYF. The CDR3 DNA is TGCGCCAGCAGCTTGGAGGGGACAGGGTACGAGCAGTACTTC. The full variable domain, completed using reference TRBV5-1 and TRBJ2-7, is KAGVTQTPRYLIKTRGQQVTLSCSPISGHRSVSWYQQTPGQGLQFLFEYFSETQRNKGNFPGRFSGRQFSNSRSEMNVSTLELGDSALYLCASSLEGTGYEQYFGPGTRLTVT.

To note about this clone: At one end, the junction sequence differs from germline, possibly due to a read error. The genes are TRBV28 and TRBJ1-5, with D maybe TRBD1 (5 bases). The CDR3 is 13 amino acids. CDR1 is MDHEN and CDR2 is SYDVKM in the germline V gene. DNA for the CDR3: TGTGCCAGCAGTCCTACCGCGGGGGGTTTGAGAGATTTT. This encodes CASSPTAGGLRDF.

This clone was detected once. The rearrangement links TRBV2 to TRBJ2-7; 10 bases match TRBD2. CDR1 and CDR2 (germline): SNHLY, FYNNEI. Trimming cost V 6 bases and J 3 bases; bases outside gene matches: 2. The CDR3 consists of 13 residues. CDR3 nucleotide sequence: TGTGCCAGCAGGGGACTAGCGATCTACGAGCAGTACTTC. This encodes CASRGLAIYEQYF.

The V gene is TRBV10-3, the J gene TRBJ2-6; 10 bases map to TRBD1. This CDR3 spans 18 amino acids. V was pared by 7 bases and J by 0 bases, with 9 bases of the junction left unmatched. CDR1 and CDR2 (germline): ENHRY, SYGVKD. The CDR3: CAITPGTGVPSGANVLTF. For the CDR3, the DNA is TGTGCCATCACCCCGGGGACAGGGGTTCCCTCTGGGGCCAACGTCCTGACTTTC.

The rearrangement links TRBV11-3 to TRBJ2-3, with 8 nucleotides matching TRBD2. The V and J ends lost 3 bases and 0 bases, in that order; junction bases with no gene match: 8. This CDR3 spans 17 amino acids. CDR1 is SGHNT and CDR2 is YENEEA in the germline V gene. DNA for the CDR3: TGTGCCAGCAGCTTGAAAACTAGCGGAGGGAGCACAGATACGCAGTATTTT. It encodes CASSLKTSGGSTDTQYF. The full variable domain, in which reference TRBV11-3 and TRBJ2-3 provide the parts outside the CDR3, is EAGVVQSPRYKIIEKKQPVAFWCNPISGHNTLYWYLQNLGQGPELLIRYENEEAVDDSQLPKDRFSAERLKGVDSTLKIQPAELGDSAVYLCASSLKTSGGSTDTQYFGPGTRLTVL.

V and J are TRBV27 and TRBJ2-3, with D possibly matching TRBD1 (5 bases). The ends were cut back, 3 bases at V and 4 bases at J, with 11 bases in the middle. The CDR3 extends over 14 amino acids. The V gene's germline CDR1 is MNHEY and CDR2 SMNVEV (reference sequence). CDR3 coding DNA: TGTGCCAGCAGTTTTTTGAAAGGGGCAGATACGCAGTATTTT. It codes for CASSFLKGADTQYF.

This CDR3 reads CASSDPRGTSGSSYNEQFF. As DNA, the CDR3 is TGCGCCAGCAGTGATCCGAGGGGGACTAGCGGGAGCTCCTACAATGAGCAGTTCTTC. The J gene is TRBJ2-1, the V gene TRBV10-1; 14 bases map to TRBD2. CDR1 is WNHNN and CDR2 is SYGVQD in the germline V gene (reference sequence). After removal of 3 bases from V and 0 bases from J, the junction contained 7 bases not matched to a gene. The CDR3 length is 19 residues.

As to this clone: Other nucleotide sequences in the sample specify the same CDR3. The CDR3 region is CASSLGLGQPQHF. In DNA form, the CDR3 reads TGTGCCAGCAGTTTGGGTTTGGGTCAGCCCCAGCATTTT. This sequence joins TRBV27 and TRBJ1-5; D is unresolved. Looked up from germline, CDR1 is MNHEY and CDR2 is SMNVEV (reference sequence). This CDR3 has 13 residues. V lost 3 bases to trimming and J lost 6 bases, with 9 bases between them.

J is TRBJ1-1 and V is TRBV6-5; no reliable D call. Trimming removed 0 bases from V and 4 bases from J, with 6 bases in between. Germline V lookup: CDR1 MNHEY, CDR2 SVGAGI. This CDR3 region has 13 residues. Here the CDR3 DNA reads TGTGCCAGCAGTTACTCCCGCCGCACTGAAGCTTTCTTT. Protein product: CASSYSRRTEAFF.

A single count supports this clone. CDR3 DNA sequence: TGTGCCAGCAGACCACCCGACAGGGTTGGGACTGAAGCTTTCTTT. Translating it yields CASRPPDRVGTEAFF. This chain joins TRBV2 and TRBJ1-1; 7 nucleotides align to TRBD1. J gave up 5 bases and V 6 bases, and 12 bases lay outside the gene matches. Germline V gives CDR1 SNHLY, CDR2 FYNNEI. The CDR3 totals 15 residues.

The gene calls are TRBV19 and TRBJ1-1; D is ambiguous. With 5 bases removed from V and 0 bases from J, the gap between germline ends came to 7 bases. Germline V lookup: CDR1 LNHDA, CDR2 SQIVND (reference sequence). CDR3 length: 13 residues. The CDR3 coding sequence is TGTGCCAGTAGTGCTGTAATGAACACTGAAGCTTTCTTT. It is translated as CASSAVMNTEAFF.

CDR3 amino acids: CASSGPSGREEQYF. The CDR3 bases are TGCGCCAGCAGTGGTCCTAGCGGGAGAGAAGAGCAGTACTTC. This chain connects TRBV10-1 to TRBJ2-7; 10 nucleotides line up with TRBD2. J gave up 7 bases and V 4 bases, and 7 bases lay outside the gene matches. Germline lookup yields CDR1 WNHNN and CDR2 SYGVQD (reference sequence). The CDR3 is 14 amino acids.

The chain links TRBV12-3 or TRBV12-4 to TRBJ1-1; D gene ambiguous. CDR3 size: 13 residues. Trimming took 10 bases from V and 1 from J, leaving 13 bases between them. CDR3 amino acids: CANTLQRNTEAFF. For the CDR3, the DNA is TGTGCCAACACCTTACAAAGGAACACTGAAGCTTTCTTT.